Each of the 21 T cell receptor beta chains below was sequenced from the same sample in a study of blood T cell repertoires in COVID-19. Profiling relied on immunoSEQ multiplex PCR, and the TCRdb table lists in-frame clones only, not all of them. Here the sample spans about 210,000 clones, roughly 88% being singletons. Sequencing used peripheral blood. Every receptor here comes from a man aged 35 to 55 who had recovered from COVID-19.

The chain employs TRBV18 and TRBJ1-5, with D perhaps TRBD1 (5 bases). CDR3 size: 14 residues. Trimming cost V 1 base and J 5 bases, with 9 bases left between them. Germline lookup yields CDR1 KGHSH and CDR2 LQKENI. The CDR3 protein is CASSPQGKDQPQHF. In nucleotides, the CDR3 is TGTGCCAGCTCACCACAGGGGAAAGATCAGCCCCAGCATTTT.

The CDR3 region has the DNA TGTGCCAGCTCACCAGTGACAGGAGGTGGTTTAAGAAGGTTACCCCAGCATTTT. Its translation is CASSPVTGGGLRRLPQHF. The rearrangement joins TRBV18 to TRBJ1-5; TRBD1 is a possible D gene (6 bases). Trimming shortened V by 2 bases and J by 10 bases, and 27 bases separated the two germline ends. Germline values: CDR1 KGHSH, CDR2 LQKENI. The CDR3 covers 18 residues.

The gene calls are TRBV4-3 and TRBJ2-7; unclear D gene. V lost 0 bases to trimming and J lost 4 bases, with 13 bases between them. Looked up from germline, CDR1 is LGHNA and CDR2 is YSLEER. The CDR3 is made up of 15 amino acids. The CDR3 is CASSQDRETAYEQYF. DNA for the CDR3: TGCGCCAGCAGCCAAGATCGAGAGACTGCATACGAGCAGTACTTC.

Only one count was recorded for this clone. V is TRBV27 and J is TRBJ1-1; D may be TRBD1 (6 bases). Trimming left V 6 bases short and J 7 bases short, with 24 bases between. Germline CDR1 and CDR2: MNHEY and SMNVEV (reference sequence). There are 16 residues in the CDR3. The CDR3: CASSRRQADWPYEAFF. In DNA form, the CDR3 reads TGTGCCAGCAGCCGAAGACAGGCCGACTGGCCCTATGAAGCTTTCTTT.

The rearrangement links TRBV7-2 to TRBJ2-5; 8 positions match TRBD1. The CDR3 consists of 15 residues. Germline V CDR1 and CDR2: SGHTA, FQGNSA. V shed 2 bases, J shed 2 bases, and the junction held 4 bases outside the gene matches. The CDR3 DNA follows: TGTGCCAGCAGCTTAACGCGGACAGGGCAAGAGACCCAGTACTTC. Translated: CASSLTRTGQETQYF.

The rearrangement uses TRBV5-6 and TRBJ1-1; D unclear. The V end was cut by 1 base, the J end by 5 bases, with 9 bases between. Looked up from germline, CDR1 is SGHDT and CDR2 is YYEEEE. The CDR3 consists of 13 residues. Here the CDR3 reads CASSLPLWTEAFF. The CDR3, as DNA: TGTGCCAGCAGCTTGCCACTGTGGACTGAAGCTTTCTTT.

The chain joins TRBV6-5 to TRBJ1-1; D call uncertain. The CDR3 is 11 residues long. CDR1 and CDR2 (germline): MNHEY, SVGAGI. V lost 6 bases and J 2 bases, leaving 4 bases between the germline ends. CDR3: CASRTNTEAFF. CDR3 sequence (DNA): TGTGCCAGCAGAACAAACACTGAAGCTTTCTTT.

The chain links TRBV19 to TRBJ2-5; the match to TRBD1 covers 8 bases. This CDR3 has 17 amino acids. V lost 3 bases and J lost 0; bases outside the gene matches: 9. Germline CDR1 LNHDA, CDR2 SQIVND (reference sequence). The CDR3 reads CASSMWGQATYQETQYF. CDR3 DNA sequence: TGTGCCAGTAGTATGTGGGGACAGGCAACGTACCAAGAGACCCAGTACTTC.

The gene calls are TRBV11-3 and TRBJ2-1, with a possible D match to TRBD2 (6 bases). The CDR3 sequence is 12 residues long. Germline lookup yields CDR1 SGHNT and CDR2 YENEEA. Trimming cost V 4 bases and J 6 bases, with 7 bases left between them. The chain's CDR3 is CASSWEVNEQFF. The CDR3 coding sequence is TGTGCCAGCAGCTGGGAGGTCAATGAGCAGTTCTTC.

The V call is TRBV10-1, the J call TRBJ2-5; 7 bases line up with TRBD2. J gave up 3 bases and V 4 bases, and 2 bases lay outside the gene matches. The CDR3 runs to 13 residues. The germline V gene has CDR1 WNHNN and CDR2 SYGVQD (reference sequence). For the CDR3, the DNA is TGCGCCAGCAGTGCGGCGGGAGAAGAGACCCAGTACTTC. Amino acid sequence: CASSAAGEETQYF.

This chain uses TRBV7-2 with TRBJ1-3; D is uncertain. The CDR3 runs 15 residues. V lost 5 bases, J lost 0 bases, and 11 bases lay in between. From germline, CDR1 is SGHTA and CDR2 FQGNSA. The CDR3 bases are TGTGCCAGCAGCGCTAGCGGGAGCTCTGGAAACACCATATATTTT. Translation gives CASSASGSSGNTIYF.

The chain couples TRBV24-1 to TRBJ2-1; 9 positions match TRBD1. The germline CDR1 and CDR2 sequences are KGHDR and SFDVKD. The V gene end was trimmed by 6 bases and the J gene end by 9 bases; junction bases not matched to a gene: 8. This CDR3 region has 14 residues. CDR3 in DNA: TGTGCCACCAGTCGGACAGGGGTAAGTGGTGAGCAGTTCTTC. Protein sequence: CATSRTGVSGEQFF.

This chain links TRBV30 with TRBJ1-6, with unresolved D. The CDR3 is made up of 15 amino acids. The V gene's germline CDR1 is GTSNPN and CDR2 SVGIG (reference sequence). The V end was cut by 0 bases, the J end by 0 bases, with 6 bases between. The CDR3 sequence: CAWSVPSSYNSPLHF. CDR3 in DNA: TGTGCCTGGAGTGTACCCAGCTCCTATAATTCACCCCTCCACTTT.

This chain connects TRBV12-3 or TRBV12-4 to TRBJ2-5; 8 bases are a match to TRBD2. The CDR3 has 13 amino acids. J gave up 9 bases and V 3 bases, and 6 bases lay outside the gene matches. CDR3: CASSLGRGDPQYF. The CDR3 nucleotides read TGTGCCAGCAGTTTGGGGCGGGGGGACCCCCAGTACTTC.

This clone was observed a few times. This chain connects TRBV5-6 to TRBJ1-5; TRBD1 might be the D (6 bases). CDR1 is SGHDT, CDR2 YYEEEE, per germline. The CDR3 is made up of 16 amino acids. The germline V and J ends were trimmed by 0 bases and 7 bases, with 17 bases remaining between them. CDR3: CASSLDSGQGVQPQHF. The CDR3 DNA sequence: TGTGCCAGCAGCTTGGATTCGGGACAAGGGGTCCAGCCCCAGCATTTT. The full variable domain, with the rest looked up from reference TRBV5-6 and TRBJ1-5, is DAGVTQSPTHLIKTRGQQVTLRCSPKSGHDTVSWYQQALGQGPQFIFQYYEEEERQRGNFPDRFSGHQFPNYSSELNVNALLLGDSALYLCASSLDSGQGVQPQHFGDGTRLSIL.

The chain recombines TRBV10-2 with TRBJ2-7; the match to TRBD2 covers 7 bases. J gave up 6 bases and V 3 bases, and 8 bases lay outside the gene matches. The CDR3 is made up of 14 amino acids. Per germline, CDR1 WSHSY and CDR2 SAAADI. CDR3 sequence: CASSDRTWEGEQYF. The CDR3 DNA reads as TGCGCCAGCAGTGATCGAACTTGGGAGGGCGAGCAGTACTTC.

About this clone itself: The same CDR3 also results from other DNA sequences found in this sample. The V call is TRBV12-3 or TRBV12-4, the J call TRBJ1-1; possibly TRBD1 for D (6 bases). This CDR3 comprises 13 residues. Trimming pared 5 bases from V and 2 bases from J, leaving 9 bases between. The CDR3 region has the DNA TGTGCCAGCAGTCGACAGGTAAACACTGAAGCTTTCTTT. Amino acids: CASSRQVNTEAFF.

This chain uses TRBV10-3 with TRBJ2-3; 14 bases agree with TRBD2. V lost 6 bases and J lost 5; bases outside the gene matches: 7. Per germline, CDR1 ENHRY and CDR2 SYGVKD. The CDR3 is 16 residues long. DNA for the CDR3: TGTGCCATCAGCGACGGGACTAGCGGGAGTCGAGATACGCAGTATTTT. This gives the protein CAISDGTSGSRDTQYF.

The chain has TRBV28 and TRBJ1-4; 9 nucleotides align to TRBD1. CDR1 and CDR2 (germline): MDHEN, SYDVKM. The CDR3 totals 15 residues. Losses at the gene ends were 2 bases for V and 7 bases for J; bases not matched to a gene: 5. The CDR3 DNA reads TGTGCCAGCAGTTTAACCGGGACAGGGACTGAAAAACTGTTTTTT. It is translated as CASSLTGTGTEKLFF.

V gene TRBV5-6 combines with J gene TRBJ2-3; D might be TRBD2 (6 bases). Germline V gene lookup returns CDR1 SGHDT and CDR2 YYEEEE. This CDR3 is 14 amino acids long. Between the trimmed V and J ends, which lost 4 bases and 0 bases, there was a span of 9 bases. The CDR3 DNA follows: TGTGCCAGCAGCCGCGGGGCTAGCACAGATACGCAGTATTTT. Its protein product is CASSRGASTDTQYF.

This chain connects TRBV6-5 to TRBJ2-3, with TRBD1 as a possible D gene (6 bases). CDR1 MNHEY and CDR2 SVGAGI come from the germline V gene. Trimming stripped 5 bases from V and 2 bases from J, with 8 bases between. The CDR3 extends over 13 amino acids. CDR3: CASSRDNTDTQYF. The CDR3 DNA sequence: TGTGCCAGCAGTAGGGACAACACAGATACGCAGTATTTT.